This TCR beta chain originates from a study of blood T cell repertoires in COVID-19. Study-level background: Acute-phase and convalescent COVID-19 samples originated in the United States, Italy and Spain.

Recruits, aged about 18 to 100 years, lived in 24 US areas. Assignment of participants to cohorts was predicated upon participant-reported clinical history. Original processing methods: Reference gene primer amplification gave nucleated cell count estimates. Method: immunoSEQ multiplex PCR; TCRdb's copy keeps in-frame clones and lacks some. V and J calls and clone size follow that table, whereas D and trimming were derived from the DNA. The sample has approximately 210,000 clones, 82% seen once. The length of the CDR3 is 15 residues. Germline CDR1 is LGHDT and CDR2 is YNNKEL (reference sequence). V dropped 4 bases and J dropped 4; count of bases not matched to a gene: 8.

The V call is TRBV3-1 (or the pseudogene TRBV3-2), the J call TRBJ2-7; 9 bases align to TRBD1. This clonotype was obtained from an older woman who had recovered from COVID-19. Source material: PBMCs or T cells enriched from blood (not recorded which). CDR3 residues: CASSLGTGSGYEQYF. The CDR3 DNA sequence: TGTGCCAGCAGCCTGGGGACAGGGAGTGGGTACGAGCAGTACTTC.